These 2 T cell receptor beta chains came from one sample sequenced in a study of vaccination effects on CD4 cells after COVID-19. Antigen specificity for these receptors is unknown. Viral peptide pool expansion of antigen-specific CD4+ T cells preceded sequencing in the ViraFEST assay. Following a roughly 9-day culture, CD4+ T cells were purified. Vaccinated recipients, who were negative for nucleocapsid antibodies, had no history of SARS-CoV-2 infection. Measured with immunoSEQ multiplex PCR; TCRdb has only the in-frame clones, and not every one. Among fewer than 65,000 clones listed, approximately 75% were seen once. Source: CD4+ T cells from PBMCs cultured with HCoV-OC43 spike peptides, taken before COVID-19 vaccination. As for subset: HCoV-OC43 spike overlapping peptide pool stimulation. Receptors were obtained from a human donor who received a COVID-19 vaccine.

The V gene is TRBV9, the J gene TRBJ2-5; D gene unclear. Trimming stripped 0 bases from V and 5 bases from J, with 11 bases between. The CDR3 covers 14 residues. Germline loops: CDR1 SGDLS, CDR2 YYNGEE. The CDR3 DNA reads TGTGCCAGCAGCGTAGGTGGGCCCCAGGAGACCCAGTACTTC. This translates into CASSVGGPQETQYF.

The gene calls are TRBV7-7 and TRBJ2-5; a possible D gene is TRBD1 (5 bases). V was cut by 1 base and J by 4 bases, with 13 bases left in between. The CDR3 extends over 15 amino acids. Germline assignment: CDR1 SSHAT and CDR2 FNYEAQ (reference sequence). In nucleotides, the CDR3 is TGTGCCAGCAGCTTAGTGGGGCTAGTCGGAGAGACCCAGTACTTC. Amino acids: CASSLVGLVGETQYF.